This passage covers 11 T cell receptor beta chains from one sample sequenced in a study of Ad26.COV2.S vaccination and SARS-CoV-2 variants. The table came from immunoSEQ multiplex PCR; TCRdb's copy has only in-frame clones and leaves some out. Here the sample spans under 150,000 clones, 86% being singletons. The specimen was peripheral blood, collected after recovery from COVID-19. Receptors were obtained from a human donor who had recovered from COVID-19.

V is TRBV3-1 (or the pseudogene TRBV3-2) and J is TRBJ2-1; D possibly corresponds to TRBD2 (6 bases). Germline CDR1 LGHDT, CDR2 YNNKEL (reference sequence). The CDR3 totals 12 residues. Trimming left V 4 bases short and J 9 bases short, with 10 bases between. The CDR3 spells CASSPNGGEQFF. The DNA of the CDR3 is TGTGCCAGCAGCCCCAACGGGGGTGAGCAGTTCTTC.

The J gene is TRBJ2-4, the V gene TRBV25-1, with D tentatively TRBD1 (5 bases). The germline gives CDR1 MGHDK, CDR2 SYGVNS. Trimming pared 3 bases from V and 6 bases from J, leaving 9 bases between. This CDR3 region has 13 residues. CDR3 protein: CASSDGQGNIQYF. The CDR3 region has the DNA TGTGCCAGCAGTGATGGGCAGGGAAACATTCAGTACTTC.

As DNA, the CDR3 is TGTGCCTGGAGTCGGACAGGGTCGGGGGAAAAACTGTTTTTT. This codes for CAWSRTGSGEKLFF. V usage is TRBV30 and J usage is TRBJ1-4, with 8 bases lining up with TRBD1. CDR3 length: 14 amino acids. The germline gives CDR1 GTSNPN, CDR2 SVGIG (reference sequence). After removal of 2 bases from V and 8 bases from J, the junction contained 7 bases not matched to a gene.

V is TRBV18 and J is TRBJ2-5; no reliable D call. Germline loops: CDR1 KGHSH, CDR2 LQKENI. V lost 3 bases and J lost 1, with 6 bases in between. The CDR3 contains 13 residues. CDR3 residues: CASSPGFQETQYF. The CDR3 bases are TGTGCCAGCTCACCGGGCTTCCAAGAGACCCAGTACTTC.

The chain combines TRBV4-2 with TRBJ2-5; 7 bases map to TRBD2. The CDR3 has 16 residues. The germline V gene has CDR1 LGHNA and CDR2 YNFKEQ. V lost 0 bases, J lost 5 bases, and 9 bases stayed unmatched. Written as DNA, the CDR3 is TGTGCCAGCAGCCAAGACGTGGCTAGCGGCGCGGAGACCCAGTACTTC. Translation: CASSQDVASGAETQYF.

This clone appeared many times. The chain has TRBV6-1 and TRBJ1-3, with D perhaps matching TRBD1 (5 bases). CDR1 and CDR2 from the germline V gene are MNHNS and SASEGT. There are 16 residues in the CDR3. V lost 4 bases, J lost 2 bases, and 15 bases lay in between. The CDR3 spells CASSGPQGGTGNTIYF. The CDR3 DNA reads TGTGCCAGCAGTGGCCCGCAGGGAGGAACTGGAAACACCATATATTTT.

The gene calls are TRBV9 and TRBJ2-1; 9 nucleotides agree with TRBD1. The CDR3 spans 17 residues. Losses at the gene ends were 1 base for V and 2 bases for J; bases not matched to a gene: 7. Germline V gene lookup returns CDR1 SGDLS and CDR2 YYNGEE. CDR3 region: CASSVQGTGKPYNEQFF. The CDR3 DNA follows: TGTGCCAGCAGCGTACAAGGGACAGGGAAACCCTACAATGAGCAGTTCTTC.

This chain connects TRBV7-2 to TRBJ2-4; 10 bases map to TRBD2. The V gene's germline CDR1 is SGHTA and CDR2 FQGNSA. V lost 4 bases and J lost 3; bases outside the gene matches: 3. This CDR3 has 15 residues. The CDR3 DNA reads as TGTGCCAGCAGCTCTAGCGGGGGTATCAAAAACATTCAGTACTTC. Translating gives CASSSSGGIKNIQYF.

This clone has only one observation. The chain links TRBV6-2 or TRBV6-3 to TRBJ1-4; possibly TRBD1 for D (5 bases). The germline V gene has CDR1 MNHEY and CDR2 SVGEGT. The V end was cut by 2 bases, the J end by 8 bases, with 15 bases between. The CDR3 contains 15 residues. CDR3 in DNA: TGTGCCAGCAGTTACGACGGCCAGGGTATAGAAAAACTGTTTTTT. Amino acid sequence: CASSYDGQGIEKLFF.

The chain combines TRBV5-4 with TRBJ1-2; D gene ambiguous. This CDR3 region has 13 residues. Germline V gene sequence: CDR1 SGHNT, CDR2 YYREEE (reference sequence). Trimming pared 1 base from V and 4 bases from J, leaving 8 bases between. This CDR3 reads CASSLSSSYGYTF. CDR3 sequence (DNA): TGTGCCAGCAGCTTGAGCTCATCCTATGGCTACACCTTC. The whole variable domain, filled in from reference TRBV5-4 and TRBJ1-2, reads ETGVTQSPTHLIKTRGQQVTLRCSSQSGHNTVSWYQQALGQGPQFIFQYYREEENGRGNFPPRFSGLQFPNYSSELNVNALELDDSALYLCASSLSSSYGYTFGSGTRLTVV.

In this sample, this clone turned up once. The V gene is TRBV3-1 (or the pseudogene TRBV3-2), the J gene TRBJ2-7; either TRBD1 or TRBD2 may supply D (5 bases each). CDR1 LGHDT and CDR2 YNNKEL come from the germline V gene (reference sequence). The CDR3 sequence is 18 residues long. V lost 4 bases and J lost 2, with 24 bases in between. In nucleotides, the CDR3 is TGTGCCAGCAGCCTCGCCGGGACGGGCCATTCTGGAGCCTACGAGCAGTACTTC. Translation gives CASSLAGTGHSGAYEQYF.